These T cell receptor beta chains were read from a single sample in a study of blood T cell repertoires in COVID-19. Clones were sequenced by immunoSEQ multiplex PCR, and TCRdb holds only the in-frame ones, with some missing. The data contain around 120,000 clones, around 86% of them singletons. Sequenced sample: peripheral blood. All receptors come from a woman between 65 and 79 years old with acute or convalescent COVID-19. Both conserved end residues are part of each CDR3. A D gene is named only where the DNA matches it firmly. A clone size is listed for some rows: how often the clone was seen (once, few, many), or a class if it is expanded.

D: TRBD1; V: TRBV29-1; size: .; J: TRBJ2-1; DNA: TGCAGCGTGAAGGGACAGTACAATGAGCAGTTCTTC; CDR3: CSVKGQYNEQFF
D: .; V: TRBV27; size: few; J: TRBJ2-6; DNA: TGTGCCAGCAGGTTTACTATCTCTGGGGCCAACGTCCTGACTTTC; CDR3: CASRFTISGANVLTF
D: .; V: TRBV7-6; size: .; J: TRBJ1-5; DNA: TGTGCCAGCAGCTCCACCCACCAGGGTCAGCCCCAGCATTTT; CDR3: CASSSTHQGQPQHF
D: .; V: TRBV19; size: .; J: TRBJ1-1; DNA: TGTGCCAGTAGTATCCAGGCAGGTTTGAACACTGAAGCTTTCTTT; CDR3: CASSIQAGLNTEAFF
D: TRBD2; V: TRBV7-3; size: .; J: TRBJ2-7; DNA: TGTGCCAGCAGCTTAGCGGGGGGCTTCTCCTACGAGCAGTACTTC; CDR3: CASSLAGGFSYEQYF
D: TRBD1; V: TRBV27; size: .; J: TRBJ2-1; DNA: TGTGCCAGCAGTCCCTCGACAGGGGGATCCTACAATGAGCAGTTCTTC; CDR3: CASSPSTGGSYNEQFF
D: .; V: TRBV28; size: .; J: TRBJ1-5; DNA: TGTGCCAGCAGCCGGACGGGGGGAGGCAATCAGCCCCAGCATTTT; CDR3: CASSRTGGGNQPQHF
D: .; V: TRBV5-1; size: .; J: TRBJ2-7; DNA: TGCGCCAGCCGAGGGGGATCCTCCACTGAGCAGTACTTC; CDR3: CASRGGSSTEQYF
D: .; V: TRBV19; size: .; J: TRBJ1-1; DNA: TGTGCCAGTGCCCTGACAGAGAACACTGAAGCTTTCTTT; CDR3: CASALTENTEAFF
D: TRBD1; V: TRBV5-5; size: .; J: TRBJ2-1; DNA: TGTGCCAGCAGCTTGGGAGGGGGCGGTGGTAATGAGCAGTTCTTC; CDR3: CASSLGGGGGNEQFF
D: TRBD2; V: TRBV6-6; size: .; J: TRBJ2-7; DNA: TGTGCCAGCAGTTACTCGGGGACTAGCGGGTTCGAGCAGTACTTC; CDR3: CASSYSGTSGFEQYF
D: .; V: TRBV28; size: .; J: TRBJ1-4; DNA: TGTGCCAGCAGTGCGGACACCGCAACTAATGAAAAACTGTTTTTT; CDR3: CASSADTATNEKLFF
D: .; V: TRBV30; size: .; J: TRBJ1-5; DNA: TGTGCCTGGAGTCAAGGCGGCAGCCCGGTAAGGCCCCAGCATTTT; CDR3: CAWSQGGSPVRPQHF
D: TRBD1; V: TRBV20-1; size: .; J: TRBJ1-2; DNA: TGCAGTGCTAACCAGGGGGGTGGCTACACCTTC; CDR3: CSANQGGGYTF
D: TRBD1; V: TRBV13; size: many; J: TRBJ2-7; DNA: TGTGCCAGCAGCTGGGGACAGGGGGGTTACGAGCAGTACTTC; CDR3: CASSWGQGGYEQYF
D: TRBD1; V: TRBV30; size: .; J: TRBJ2-2; DNA: TGTGCCTGGGCTAGGGGGCGGGCCGGGGAGCTGTTTTTT; CDR3: CAWARGRAGELFF
D: .; V: TRBV29-1; size: .; J: TRBJ1-6; DNA: TGCAGCGTTTTTAGCGGGGGAAATAATTCACCCCTCCACTTT; CDR3: CSVFSGGNNSPLHF
D: TRBD1; V: TRBV19; size: .; J: TRBJ1-6; DNA: TGTGCCAGTAGTCCAGGGGGCAGTTCCTATAATTCACCCCTCCACTTT; CDR3: CASSPGGSSYNSPLHF
D: .; V: TRBV28; size: .; J: TRBJ2-7; DNA: TGTGCCAGCACCCCTCGGGACATGACCTACGAGCAGTACTTC; CDR3: CASTPRDMTYEQYF
D: TRBD1; V: TRBV24-1; size: .; J: TRBJ1-2; DNA: TGTGCCACCAGCTCCGGGACAGAAATTGCTGGCTACACCTTC; CDR3: CATSSGTEIAGYTF
D: TRBD2; V: TRBV19; size: .; J: TRBJ2-1; DNA: TGTGCCAGTAGTTCCCGGACTAGCGGTAGAAGTGAGCAGTTCTTC; CDR3: CASSSRTSGRSEQFF
D: .; V: TRBV29-1; size: .; J: TRBJ2-3; DNA: TGCAGCGCCGCCCCGGGTTTACGCACAGATACGCAGTATTTT; CDR3: CSAAPGLRTDTQYF
D: .; V: TRBV5-1; size: .; J: TRBJ2-6; DNA: TGCGCCAGCAGAACCATGCCTGAGGGGGCCAACGTCCTGACTTTC; CDR3: CASRTMPEGANVLTF
D: TRBD2; V: TRBV4-2; size: .; J: TRBJ2-5; DNA: TGTGCCAGCAGCCAAGAGTGGATCGGTGCGGGGGGAGGGGAGACCCAGTACTTC; CDR3: CASSQEWIGAGGGETQYF
D: .; V: TRBV4-2; size: .; J: TRBJ2-3; DNA: TGTGCCAGCAGCCGAGATAGAGCCATGCTAGGTAGCACAGATACGCAGTATTTT; CDR3: CASSRDRAMLGSTDTQYF
D: .; V: TRBV11-2; size: .; J: TRBJ2-3; DNA: TGTGCCAGCAGCTTAGATGGGGTAGGAGGGGGCCAAGATACGCAGTATTTT; CDR3: CASSLDGVGGGQDTQYF
D: .; V: TRBV28; size: .; J: TRBJ1-3; DNA: TGTGCCAGCAGTTTACCTTACTCTGGAAACACCATATATTTT; CDR3: CASSLPYSGNTIYF
D: TRBD1; V: TRBV12-5; size: .; J: TRBJ1-2; DNA: TGTGCTAGTGGTCTCACAGGGGGTCACTATGGCTACACCTTC; CDR3: CASGLTGGHYGYTF
D: TRBD1; V: TRBV3-1/TRBV3-2; size: once; J: TRBJ2-2; DNA: TGTGCCAGCAGCCGAATACAGGGGTCGGACACCGGGGAGCTGTTTTTT; CDR3: CASSRIQGSDTGELFF
D: TRBD2; V: TRBV30; size: .; J: TRBJ2-1; DNA: TGTGCCTGGAGTGTAGGGAGTTCGGGACTAGCGGGGGCCCCCAGCTCCTACAATGAGCAGTTCTTC; CDR3: CAWSVGSSGLAGAPSSYNEQFF
D: .; V: TRBV6-5; size: .; J: TRBJ1-2; DNA: TGTGCCAGCAGTTCGTACGGGGGGGTCGGCTACACCTTC; CDR3: CASSSYGGVGYTF
D: .; V: TRBV5-4; size: .; J: TRBJ2-3; DNA: TGTGCCAGCAGCCGCTACTCACAGCCAACGGGGGATACGCAGTATTTT; CDR3: CASSRYSQPTGDTQYF
D: .; V: TRBV6-5; size: few; J: TRBJ1-1; DNA: TGTGCCAGCAGTTACCGGGCGGGCACTGAAGCTTTCTTT; CDR3: CASSYRAGTEAFF
D: TRBD1; V: TRBV2; size: .; J: TRBJ1-6; DNA: TGTGCCAGCAGTGGACAGGGGAGCTCCTATAATTCACCCCTCCACTTT; CDR3: CASSGQGSSYNSPLHF
D: .; V: TRBV5-1; size: .; J: TRBJ2-3; DNA: TGCGCCAGCAGCTTCACAGGCCTCAGCACAGATACGCAGTATTTT; CDR3: CASSFTGLSTDTQYF